These T cell receptor beta chains were read from a single sample in a study of shared clonotypes between healthy human individuals. Using immunoSEQ multiplex PCR, the repertoire was profiled, and TCRdb retains in-frame clones only, with some absent. The sample lists around 1.9 million clones, 85% to 95% occurring once. Sequencing input: naive CD8+ T cells from PBMCs. These receptor sequences come from a man younger than 35 in good health. Some clones in this sample may be carry-over from other donors' samples. CDR3s include the opening cysteine and the closing phenylalanine or tryptophan. The D gene is left open where the match is weak. The listing skips clone size in some rows; elsewhere it reads once, few, many or a size class.

clone_size	j_call	d_call	v_call	cdr3_aa	cdr3_nt
.	TRBJ2-7	TRBD1	TRBV28	CASSFSLETGPTYEQYF	TGTGCCAGCAGTTTTTCTCTTGAGACAGGGCCTACCTACGAGCAGTACTTC
.	TRBJ2-1	TRBD2	TRBV27	CASRRYGLAGPNEQFF	TGTGCCAGCAGACGATATGGACTAGCGGGGCCCAATGAGCAGTTCTTC
.	TRBJ2-1	.	TRBV5-5	CASSTLRTLYNEQFF	TGTGCCAGCAGCACCCTGCGTACTCTTTACAATGAGCAGTTCTTC
.	TRBJ1-2	TRBD1	TRBV27	CASSSPGPTGGAHSGYTF	TGTGCCAGCAGTTCCCCTGGGCCCACAGGGGGCGCTCATAGTGGCTACACCTTC
.	TRBJ1-6	.	TRBV10-3	CAISESKESSYNSPLHF	TGTGCCATCAGTGAGTCGAAGGAAAGCTCCTATAATTCACCCCTCCACTTT
.	TRBJ2-7	TRBD1	TRBV5-4	CASSFDRGMREQYF	TGTGCCAGCAGCTTCGACAGGGGGATGAGGGAGCAGTACTTC
.	TRBJ2-1	.	TRBV27	CASSLSSGSYNEQFF	TGTGCCAGCAGTTTATCTTCGGGATCCTACAATGAGCAGTTCTTC
few	TRBJ1-5	.	TRBV27	CASSLVRDNQPQHF	TGTGCCAGCAGTTTAGTCCGAGACAATCAGCCCCAGCATTTT
.	TRBJ1-4	.	TRBV7-9	CASSLGGEKLFF	TGTGCCAGCAGCTTAGGTGGAGAAAAACTGTTTTTT
.	TRBJ2-2	TRBD1	TRBV27	CASGFQGVTNTGELFF	TGTGCCAGCGGCTTCCAGGGGGTTACGAACACCGGGGAGCTGTTTTTT
.	TRBJ1-2	TRBD1	TRBV9	CASSAEGTGVYGYTF	TGTGCCAGCAGCGCTGAGGGGACAGGGGTCTATGGCTACACCTTC
.	TRBJ2-1	.	TRBV19	CASSIMLGPSPYNEQFF	TGTGCCAGTAGTATTATGCTAGGCCCATCCCCCTACAATGAGCAGTTCTTC
.	TRBJ1-2	TRBD1	TRBV27	CASSLWGTGTAHYGYTF	TGTGCCAGCAGTTTATGGGGAACCGGGACAGCCCACTATGGCTACACCTTC
.	TRBJ2-7	.	TRBV5-4	CASSLWGYEQYF	TGTGCCAGCAGCTTGTGGGGATACGAGCAGTACTTC
.	TRBJ2-1	.	TRBV13	CASSFIAEDINNEQFF	TGTGCCAGCAGCTTCATAGCGGAAGACATCAACAATGAGCAGTTCTTC
few	TRBJ1-1	.	TRBV30	CAWTEGREAFF	TGTGCCTGGACCGAGGGGCGCGAGGCTTTCTTT
.	TRBJ2-3	.	TRBV9	CASSVGPRAGTTDTQYF	TGTGCCAGCAGCGTAGGCCCGCGAGCAGGGACCACAGATACGCAGTATTTT
.	TRBJ2-7	TRBD1	TRBV10-2	CASPRTGSRAYYEQYF	TGCGCCAGCCCTCGGACAGGGTCGAGGGCATACTACGAGCAGTACTTC
.	TRBJ2-7	TRBD2	TRBV10-3	CAIRGVLGYEQYF	TGTGCCATCCGGGGGGTTCTGGGCTACGAGCAGTACTTC
.	TRBJ2-7	.	TRBV7-9	CASSLQTYEQYF	TGTGCCAGCAGCTTGCAGACCTACGAGCAGTACTTC
.	TRBJ2-6	.	TRBV7-9	CASSPPGLSGSNVLTF	TGTGCCAGCAGCCCGCCAGGACTGTCTGGGTCCAACGTCCTGACTTTC
.	TRBJ2-5	TRBD2	TRBV19	CASSIQSGRGAYQETQYF	TGTGCCAGTAGTATACAGAGTGGGCGGGGGGCGTACCAAGAGACCCAGTACTTC
.	TRBJ2-7	TRBD1	TRBV4-3	CASSQGATGGYEQYF	TGCGCCAGCAGCCAAGGTGCGACAGGGGGATACGAGCAGTACTTC
.	TRBJ2-7	TRBD2	TRBV27	CASSLRTRDYEQYF	TGTGCCAGCAGTCTACGGACTAGAGACTACGAGCAGTACTTC
once	TRBJ2-7	TRBD2	TRBV7-9	CASSTRLAGASEQYF	TGTGCCAGCAGCACCAGACTAGCGGGAGCGAGCGAGCAGTACTTC
once	TRBJ1-1	.	TRBV28	CASSLYRFEGMDTEAFF	TGTGCCAGCAGTTTATATCGGTTTGAGGGGATGGACACTGAAGCTTTCTTT
.	TRBJ2-3	.	TRBV2	CASSESVGASTDTQYF	TGTGCCAGCAGTGAATCGGTAGGGGCTAGCACAGATACGCAGTATTTT
.	TRBJ1-2	TRBD1	TRBV9	CASSPEPGGGGYTF	TGTGCCAGCAGCCCCGAGCCAGGGGGGGGTGGCTACACCTTC
.	TRBJ2-1	.	TRBV10-2	CASWGTGEQFF	TGCGCCAGCTGGGGAACCGGTGAGCAGTTCTTC
.	TRBJ2-7	TRBD1	TRBV7-4	CASSPLGQGTLYEQYF	TGTGCCAGCAGCCCGCTGGGACAGGGGACCCTATACGAGCAGTACTTC
.	TRBJ2-1	TRBD1	TRBV28	CASSLGQGNYNEQFF	TGTGCCAGCAGTTTGGGACAGGGGAATTACAATGAGCAGTTCTTC
once	TRBJ2-7	.	TRBV7-9	CASSPLDYEQYF	TGTGCCAGCAGCCCACTCGACTACGAGCAGTACTTC